This T cell receptor beta chain is drawn from a study of blood T cells in healthy people across ages. With a J-beta primer mix and a sample-barcoded 5' primer, a second PCR ran 7 to 11 cycles. MiXCR was run by TCRdb on the 5' RACE reads, yielding one entry per CDR3 protein. The sample records under 1,100,000 distinct CDR3 sequences, approximately 25% being singletons. V lost 11 bases to trimming and J lost 6 bases, with 7 bases between them. Germline V gives CDR1 KGHDR, CDR2 SFDVKD. This CDR3 is 9 amino acids long. The sample was also linked to a second study, of T cells of mothers and their children.

The clonotype was recovered from a girl aged 2 to 10 in good health. This sequence joins TRBV24-1 and TRBJ2-7; D is unclear. Input material: blood. In DNA, the CDR3 is TGTGCCATCTTTGCCGAGCAGTACTTC. It yields the protein CAIFAEQYF.